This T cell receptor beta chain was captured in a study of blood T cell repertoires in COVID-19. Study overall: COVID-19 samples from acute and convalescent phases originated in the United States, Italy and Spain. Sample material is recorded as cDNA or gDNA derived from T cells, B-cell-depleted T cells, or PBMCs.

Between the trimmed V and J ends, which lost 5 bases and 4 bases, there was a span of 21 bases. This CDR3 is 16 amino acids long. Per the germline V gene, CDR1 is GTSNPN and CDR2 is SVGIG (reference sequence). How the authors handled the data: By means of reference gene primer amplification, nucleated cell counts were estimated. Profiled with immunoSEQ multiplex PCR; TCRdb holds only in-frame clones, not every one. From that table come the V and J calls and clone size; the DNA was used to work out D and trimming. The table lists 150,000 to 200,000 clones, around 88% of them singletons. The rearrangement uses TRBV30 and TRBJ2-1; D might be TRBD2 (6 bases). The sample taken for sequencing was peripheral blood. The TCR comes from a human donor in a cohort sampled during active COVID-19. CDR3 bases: TGTGCCTGGGGGGGGAAAAGAGGCGGGAAATACAATGAGCAGTTCTTC. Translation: CAWGGKRGGKYNEQFF.